The 32 T cell receptor beta chains below all came from one sample that was sequenced in a study of identical twins. TCRdb used MiXCR to reprocess the 5' RACE reads, holding one entry per CDR3 protein. The sample has about 490,000 distinct CDR3 sequences, roughly 15% seen once; the top ten hold more than 0.4%. This sample also belongs to another study, concerning yellow fever vaccine responses in identical twins.

The sequenced material came from CD4+ T cells sorted from blood. The source of these receptors is a woman between 18 and 29 years old in good health.

The chain couples TRBV5-1 to TRBJ2-7, with TRBD2 identical over 8 bases. Germline V gene data show CDR1 as SGHRS and CDR2 as YFSETQ. The CDR3 loop spans 15 amino acids. The J segment lost 5 bases and the V segment lost 3 bases, leaving 10 bases of the junction unmatched. CDR3 coding DNA: TGCGCCAGCAGCTGGCCAGCGGGAGATCATAACGAGCAGTACTTC. It encodes CASSWPAGDHNEQYF.

The chain has TRBV6-5 and TRBJ2-7; TRBD1 matches 10 bases. CDR3 length: 17 amino acids. Germline V gene lookup returns CDR1 MNHEY and CDR2 SVGAGI. The ends lost 0 bases at V and 5 bases at J; junction bases unmatched: 10. CDR3 residues: CASSYSEPGQGSHEQYF. The DNA for the CDR3 is TGTGCCAGCAGTTACTCGGAACCGGGACAGGGGTCCCACGAGCAGTACTTC.

The chain carries TRBV5-1 and TRBJ2-1; 14 positions agree with TRBD2. The germline CDR1 and CDR2 sequences are SGHRS and YFSETQ. This CDR3 is built from 15 residues. Trimming removed 8 bases from V and 8 bases from J; junction bases left unmatched: 9. CDR3: CASNPTSGRAHEQFF. As DNA, the CDR3 is TGCGCCAGTAACCCGACTAGCGGGAGGGCGCATGAGCAGTTCTTC. The variable domain in full, with the rest retrieved from reference TRBV5-1 and TRBJ2-1, is KAGVTQTPRYLIKTRGQQVTLSCSPISGHRSVSWYQQTPGQGLQFLFEYFSETQRNKGNFPGRFSGRQFSNSRSEMNVSTLELGDSALYLCASNPTSGRAHEQFFGPGTRLTVL.

This clonotype has only a few counts. The chain recombines TRBV20-1 with TRBJ2-1; maybe TRBD1 (5 bases). Germline CDR1 is DFQATT and CDR2 is SNEGSKA (reference sequence). Deletions cut 3 bases from V and 5 bases from J, with 17 bases between. This CDR3 region has 15 residues. In DNA, the CDR3 is TGCAGTGCTAGGTCCATCACCCTAGGGGACAATGAGCAGTTCTTC. Protein sequence: CSARSITLGDNEQFF.

The gene calls are TRBV29-1 and TRBJ2-7, with a tentative D call TRBD1 (5 bases). This CDR3 region has 13 residues. Trimming shortened V by 4 bases and J by 2 bases, and 12 bases separated the two germline ends. Germline V gives CDR1 SQVTM, CDR2 ANQGSEA. CDR3 sequence: CSVVAGSPYEQYF. The CDR3 DNA reads as TGCAGCGTTGTGGCAGGGTCCCCCTACGAGCAGTACTTC.

This clonotype appeared a few times. The chain couples TRBV29-1 to TRBJ1-3; the D gene is possibly TRBD1 (5 bases). V was cut by 6 bases and J by 2 bases, with 8 bases left in between. The CDR3 totals 12 residues. Germline CDR1 SQVTM, CDR2 ANQGSEA. This CDR3 is CSVSGTGNTIYF. The CDR3 nucleotides are TGCAGCGTATCAGGGACTGGAAACACCATATATTTT.

This clonotype showed up just a few times. The rearrangement joins TRBV5-1 to TRBJ2-1; a weak D match, TRBD2 (6 bases). V lost 2 bases and J 3 bases, leaving 12 bases between the germline ends. This CDR3 is built from 15 residues. Germline V gene data show CDR1 as SGHRS and CDR2 as YFSETQ. CDR3 residues: CASSFGGTGYNEQFF. The CDR3 nucleotides are TGCGCCAGCAGCTTTGGGGGGACCGGCTACAATGAGCAGTTCTTC.

CDR3 sequence: CSVVHRPTKFTDTQYF. The DNA for the CDR3 is TGCAGCGTTGTGCACAGACCCACAAAATTCACAGATACGCAGTATTTT. The chain employs TRBV29-1 and TRBJ2-3; D is unclear. The CDR3 loop spans 16 amino acids. Germline CDR1 SQVTM, CDR2 ANQGSEA. Between the trimmed V and J ends, which lost 4 bases and 2 bases, there was a span of 19 bases.

In this sample, this clonotype turned up a few times. The chain links TRBV2 to TRBJ2-1; 10 nucleotides align to TRBD2. Germline V CDR1 and CDR2: SNHLY, FYNNEI. The CDR3 is 18 residues long. The ends lost 2 bases at V and 6 bases at J; junction bases unmatched: 13. The CDR3 loop is CASSERLLAGVSPNEQFF. DNA of the CDR3: TGTGCCAGCAGTGAACGGCTTCTAGCGGGAGTATCGCCCAATGAGCAGTTCTTC.

This clonotype came up a few times. J is TRBJ1-5 and V is TRBV6-1, with D tentatively TRBD1 (6 bases). This CDR3 is 13 amino acids long. V was trimmed by 8 bases and J by 5 bases, leaving 13 bases between them. Germline lookup yields CDR1 MNHNS and CDR2 SASEGT. CDR3 nucleotide sequence: TGTGCCAGCGGACTCGGGGGCGATCAGCCCCAGCATTTT. This gives the protein CASGLGGDQPQHF.

This clonotype occurred many times. The chain carries TRBV20-1 and TRBJ2-7, with D tentatively TRBD2 (6 bases). The V gene's germline CDR1 is DFQATT and CDR2 SNEGSKA (reference sequence). This CDR3 has 14 amino acids. Trimming cost V 1 base and J 6 bases, with 16 bases left between them. In DNA form, the CDR3 reads TGCAGTGCTAGAGGGCCAGGGAGGTTGGGCGAGCAGTACTTC. Its protein product is CSARGPGRLGEQYF.

This sequence joins TRBV6-2 or TRBV6-3 and TRBJ2-7; TRBD1 matches at 7 bases. V was pared by 0 bases and J by 5 bases, with 19 bases of the junction left unmatched. CDR3 size: 19 residues. Germline V CDR1 and CDR2: MNHEY, SVGEGT. In DNA form, the CDR3 reads TGTGCCAGCAGTTACTCGATGGGACAGAGAATATCCCGATTGCACGAGCAGTACGTC. This translates into CASSYSMGQRISRLHEQYV.

This rearrangement joins TRBV20-1 to TRBJ2-2; D is undetermined. This CDR3 has 16 residues. Germline V gene lookup returns CDR1 DFQATT and CDR2 SNEGSKA (reference sequence). Trimming cost V 0 bases and J 4 bases, with 15 bases left between them. The CDR3 nucleotides read TGCAGTGCTAGAGATATCAGAGAGTATGGCACCGGGGAGCTGTTTTTT. This sequence encodes CSARDIREYGTGELFF.

This clonotype showed up just a few times. The V gene is TRBV11-2, the J gene TRBJ2-2; the D gene could be TRBD1 or TRBD2 (5 bases each). Trimming removed 8 bases at V and 2 bases at J, with 30 bases between. Germline assignment: CDR1 SGHAT and CDR2 FQNNGV. The CDR3 is 20 residues long. The CDR3 nucleotides are TGTGCCAGCCCGACCAAAGCCTTAGGCCTGGGGGAGTTCAACACCGGGGAGCTGTTTTTT. This sequence encodes CASPTKALGLGEFNTGELFF.

The sample holds a few counts of this clonotype. The chain links TRBV28 to TRBJ2-7; a weak D match, TRBD2 (6 bases). Germline CDR1 and CDR2: MDHEN and SYDVKM. Deletions cut 8 bases from V and 0 bases from J, with 14 bases between. The CDR3 has 14 amino acids. Here the CDR3 reads CASAGTGSSYEQYF. The CDR3 DNA reads as TGTGCCAGCGCGGGGACTGGGAGCTCCTACGAGCAGTACTTC.

The chain is built from TRBV20-1 and TRBJ1-6; a weak D match, TRBD1 (5 bases). CDR1 is DFQATT and CDR2 is SNEGSKA in the germline V gene (reference sequence). The CDR3 contains 17 residues. V lost 0 bases to trimming and J lost 4 bases, with 16 bases between them. CDR3 DNA sequence: TGCAGTGCTAGAGAACCCGACAGATTTTCTTATAATTCACCCCTCCACTTT. It translates to CSAREPDRFSYNSPLHF.

This clonotype was seen repeatedly, ten times or more. V and J are TRBV6-6 and TRBJ2-1; D unclear. The V end lost 6 bases, the J end lost 6 bases, and 6 bases lay between the germline ends. The CDR3 consists of 11 residues. Germline lookup yields CDR1 MNHNY and CDR2 SVGAGI (reference sequence). The CDR3 DNA is TGTGCCAGCAGCCAAGTCAATGAGCAGTTCTTC. Translated, it gives CASSQVNEQFF.

In its sample, this clonotype was seen a few times. This sequence joins TRBV5-1 and TRBJ1-1, with 7 bases that match TRBD1. J lost 1 base, V lost 0 bases, and 3 bases had no gene match. From germline, CDR1 is SGHRS and CDR2 YFSETQ. The CDR3 runs 15 residues. CDR3 DNA: TGCGCCAGCAGCTTGGCGGGACAGTGGAACACTGAAGCTTTCTTT. Protein product: CASSLAGQWNTEAFF.

V and J are TRBV12-3 or TRBV12-4 and TRBJ2-3, with D unresolved. The CDR3 extends over 15 amino acids. Between the trimmed V and J ends, which lost 7 bases and 1 base, there was a span of 15 bases. The CDR3, as DNA: TGTGCCAGCACCCCCTCGAGCAGCGGCACAGATACGCAGTATTTT. Its translation is CASTPSSSGTDTQYF.

The chain joins TRBV20-1 to TRBJ2-5; D is uncertain. The CDR3 is made up of 13 amino acids. V dropped 0 bases and J dropped 4 bases, with 9 bases sitting between them. From germline, CDR1 is DFQATT and CDR2 SNEGSKA (reference sequence). In DNA, the CDR3 is TGCAGTGCTAGAGATTCTAGGCGAGAGACCCAGTACTTC. It is translated as CSARDSRRETQYF.

This clonotype was counted a few times. The chain combines TRBV14 with TRBJ2-1; tentatively, D is TRBD2 (5 bases). This CDR3 contains 13 residues. The ends were cut back, 4 bases at V and 3 bases at J, with 7 bases in the middle. Looked up from germline, CDR1 is SGHDN and CDR2 is FVKESK. The CDR3 sequence is CASSPRDYNEQFF. In nucleotides, the CDR3 is TGTGCCAGCAGCCCCCGGGACTACAATGAGCAGTTCTTC.

This clonotype was counted a few times. The rearrangement links TRBV6-5 to TRBJ1-1; D is undetermined. Germline CDR1 MNHEY, CDR2 SVGAGI. This CDR3 has 13 residues. V was shortened by 2 bases and J by 1 base, with 5 bases between the two germline ends. CDR3 nucleotides: TGTGCCAGCAGTTACCGCCAGAACACTGAAGCTTTCTTT. Translating it yields CASSYRQNTEAFF.

The V gene is TRBV4-2, the J gene TRBJ2-3, with D perhaps being TRBD1 or TRBD2 (5 bases each). Trimming shortened V by 0 bases and J by 3 bases, and 13 bases separated the two germline ends. CDR1 is LGHNA and CDR2 is YNFKEQ in the germline V gene. The CDR3 extends over 16 amino acids. This CDR3 reads CASSQDEGPPTDTQYF. CDR3 DNA: TGTGCCAGCAGCCAAGATGAGGGACCTCCTACAGATACGCAGTATTTT.

This clonotype showed up many times. The chain combines TRBV7-6 with TRBJ2-1, with D possibly being TRBD1 (6 bases). CDR1 SGHVS and CDR2 FNYEAQ come from the germline V gene. The CDR3 consists of 12 residues. V lost 4 bases, J lost 8 bases, and 9 bases lay in between. CDR3 amino acids: CASSSRGYEQFF. For the CDR3, the DNA is TGTGCCAGCAGCTCCAGGGGATATGAGCAGTTCTTC.

CDR3 region: CASSPGQLRSDEQFF. The CDR3 DNA sequence: TGTGCCAGCAGTCCGGGACAGCTTCGTAGCGATGAGCAGTTCTTC. This chain joins TRBV6-2 or TRBV6-3 and TRBJ2-1; TRBD1 matches 7 bases. CDR3 length: 15 amino acids. Looked up from germline, CDR1 is MNHEY and CDR2 is SVGEGT. With V trimmed by 5 bases and J by 8 bases, 12 bases remained unmatched.

This clonotype was observed many times. The chain employs TRBV12-3 or TRBV12-4 and TRBJ2-1; 10 bases agree with TRBD2. This CDR3 contains 15 residues. Trimming removed 5 bases from V and 6 bases from J; junction bases left unmatched: 7. In DNA, the CDR3 is TGTGCCAGCAGTCTTACCGGGACTAGCGTCAATGAGCAGTTCTTC. Translating it yields CASSLTGTSVNEQFF.

The chain joins TRBV5-6 to TRBJ2-2, with 14 bases lining up with TRBD2. The ends lost 4 bases at V and 5 bases at J; junction bases unmatched: 7. CDR1 and CDR2 from the germline V gene are SGHDT and YYEEEE. The CDR3 has 17 residues. The CDR3 DNA reads as TGTGCCAGCAGCCCGATCGGACTAGCGGGAGGAACCGGGGAGCTGTTTTTT. Its translation is CASSPIGLAGGTGELFF.

This clonotype has ten or more counts. The V and J genes are TRBV15 and TRBJ1-4; D gene uncertain. CDR3 size: 15 residues. Germline assignment: CDR1 LNHNV and CDR2 YYDKDF (reference sequence). The ends were cut back, 1 base at V and 8 bases at J, with 14 bases in the middle. CDR3: CATSRASAEWEKLFF. The CDR3 bases are TGTGCCACCAGCAGAGCGTCTGCGGAATGGGAAAAACTGTTTTTT. Full variable domain (outside the CDR3, taken from reference TRBV15 and TRBJ1-4): DAMVIQNPRYQVTQFGKPVTLSCSQTLNHNVMYWYQQKSSQAPKLLFHYYDKDFNNEADTPDNFQSRRPNTSFCFLDIRSPGLGDTAMYLCATSRASAEWEKLFFGSGTQLSVL.

The chain uses TRBV3-1 and TRBJ2-7, with a weak D call TRBD1 (6 bases). The CDR3 is made up of 12 amino acids. The V and J ends lost 1 base and 6 bases respectively, with 7 bases between them. Germline V CDR1 and CDR2: LGHDT, YNNKEL (reference sequence). CDR3 DNA: TGTGCCAGCAGCCAAGGGACAGCCGAGCAGTACTTC. This sequence encodes CASSQGTAEQYF.

This chain links TRBV29-1 with TRBJ2-5; 7 nucleotides line up with TRBD1. CDR1 is SQVTM, CDR2 ANQGSEA, per germline. There are 12 residues in the CDR3. V was clipped by 3 bases and J by 3 bases; unmatched bases: 1. The CDR3 here is CSVDRGKETQYF. CDR3 nucleotide sequence: TGCAGCGTTGACAGGGGGAAAGAGACCCAGTACTTC. The entire variable domain, with the rest obtained from reference TRBV29-1 and TRBJ2-5, is as follows: SAVISQKPSRDICQRGTSLTIQCQVDSQVTMMFWYRQQPGQSLTLIATANQGSEATYESGFVIDKFPISRPNLTFSTLTVSNMSPEDSSIYLCSVDRGKETQYFGPGTRLLVL.

The table lists this clonotype with a few counts. The chain links TRBV10-3 to TRBJ1-2; a possible D gene is TRBD1 (6 bases). The germline CDR1 and CDR2 sequences are ENHRY and SYGVKD. CDR3 length: 13 residues. The V and J ends lost 6 bases and 4 bases respectively, with 12 bases between them. Here the CDR3 reads CAIRDSPFYGYTF. CDR3 in DNA: TGTGCCATCAGGGACAGCCCATTCTATGGCTACACCTTC.

This clonotype was seen many times. The rearrangement uses TRBV29-1 and TRBJ2-1; D is unresolved. The CDR3 consists of 14 residues. Germline values: CDR1 SQVTM, CDR2 ANQGSEA. The V end lost 0 bases, the J end lost 10 bases, and 16 bases lay between the germline ends. This CDR3 is CSVEDSGPGREQFF. The CDR3 bases are TGCAGCGTTGAAGATTCCGGGCCGGGTCGCGAGCAGTTCTTC.